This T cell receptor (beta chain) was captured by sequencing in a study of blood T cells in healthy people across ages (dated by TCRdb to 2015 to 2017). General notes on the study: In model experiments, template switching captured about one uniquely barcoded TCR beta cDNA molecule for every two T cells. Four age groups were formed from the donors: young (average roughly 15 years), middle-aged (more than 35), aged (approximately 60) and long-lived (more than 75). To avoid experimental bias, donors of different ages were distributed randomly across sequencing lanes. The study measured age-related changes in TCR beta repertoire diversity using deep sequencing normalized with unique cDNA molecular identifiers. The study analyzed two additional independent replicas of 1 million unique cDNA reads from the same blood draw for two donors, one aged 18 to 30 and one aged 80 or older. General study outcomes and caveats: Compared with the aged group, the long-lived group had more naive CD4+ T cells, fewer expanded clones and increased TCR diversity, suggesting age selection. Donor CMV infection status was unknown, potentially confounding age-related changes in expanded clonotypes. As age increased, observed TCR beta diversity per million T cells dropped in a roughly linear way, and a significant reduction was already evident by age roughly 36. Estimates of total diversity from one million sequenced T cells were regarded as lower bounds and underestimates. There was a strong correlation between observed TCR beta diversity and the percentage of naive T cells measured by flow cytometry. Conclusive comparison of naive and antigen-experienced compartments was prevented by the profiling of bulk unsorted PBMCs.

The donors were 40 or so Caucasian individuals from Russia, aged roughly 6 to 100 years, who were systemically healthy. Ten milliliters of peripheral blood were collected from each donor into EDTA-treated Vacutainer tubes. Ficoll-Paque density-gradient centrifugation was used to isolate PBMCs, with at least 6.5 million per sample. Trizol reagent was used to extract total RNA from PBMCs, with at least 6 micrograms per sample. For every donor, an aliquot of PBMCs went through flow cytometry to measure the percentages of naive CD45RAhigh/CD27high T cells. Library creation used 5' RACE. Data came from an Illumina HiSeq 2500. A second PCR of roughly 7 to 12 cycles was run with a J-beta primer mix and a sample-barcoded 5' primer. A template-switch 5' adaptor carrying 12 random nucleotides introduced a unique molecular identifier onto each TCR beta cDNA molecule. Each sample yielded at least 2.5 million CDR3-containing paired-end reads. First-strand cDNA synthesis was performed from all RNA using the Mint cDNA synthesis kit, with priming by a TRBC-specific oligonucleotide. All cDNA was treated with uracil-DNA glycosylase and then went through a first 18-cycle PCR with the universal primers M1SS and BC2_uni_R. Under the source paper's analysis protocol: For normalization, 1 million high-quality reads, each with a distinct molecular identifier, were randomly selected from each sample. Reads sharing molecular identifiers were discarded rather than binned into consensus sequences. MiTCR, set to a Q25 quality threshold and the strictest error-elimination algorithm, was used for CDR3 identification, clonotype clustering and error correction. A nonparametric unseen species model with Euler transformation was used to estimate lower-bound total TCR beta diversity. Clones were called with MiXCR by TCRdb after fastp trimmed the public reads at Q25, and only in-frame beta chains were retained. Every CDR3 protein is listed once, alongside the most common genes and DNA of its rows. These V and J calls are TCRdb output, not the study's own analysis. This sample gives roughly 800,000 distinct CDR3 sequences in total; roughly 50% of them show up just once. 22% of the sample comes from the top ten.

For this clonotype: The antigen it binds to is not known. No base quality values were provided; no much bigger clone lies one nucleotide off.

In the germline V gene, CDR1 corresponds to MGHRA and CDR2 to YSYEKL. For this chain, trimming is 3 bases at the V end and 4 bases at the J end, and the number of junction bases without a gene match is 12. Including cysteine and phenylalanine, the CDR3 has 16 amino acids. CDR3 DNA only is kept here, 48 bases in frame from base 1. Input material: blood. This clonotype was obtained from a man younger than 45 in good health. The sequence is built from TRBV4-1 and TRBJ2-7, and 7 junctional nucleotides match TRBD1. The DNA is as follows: TGCGCCAGCAGCCAGGGCTTCCCAGGGGGATTTTACGAGCAGTACTTC. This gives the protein CASSQGFPGGFYEQYF.